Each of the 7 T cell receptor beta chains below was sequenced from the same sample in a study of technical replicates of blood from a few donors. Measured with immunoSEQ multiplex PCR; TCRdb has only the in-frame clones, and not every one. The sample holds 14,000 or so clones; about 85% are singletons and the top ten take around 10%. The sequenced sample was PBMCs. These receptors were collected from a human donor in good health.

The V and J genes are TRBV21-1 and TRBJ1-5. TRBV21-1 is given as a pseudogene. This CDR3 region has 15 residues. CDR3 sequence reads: CATLRKGTRGQPQHF. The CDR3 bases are TGTGCCACCCTTCGTAAGGGTACCCGGGGTCAGCCCCAGCATTTT.

The CDR3 coding sequence is TGTGCCAGCAGCCAAGACCGACAGCTCTATGGCTACACCTTC. Protein product: CASSQDRQLYGYTF. The chain combines TRBV4-2 with TRBJ1-2; D is possibly TRBD1 (5 bases). The CDR3 length is 14 residues. Germline V CDR1 and CDR2: LGHNA, YNFKEQ. V was shortened by 0 bases and J by 4 bases, with 9 bases between the two germline ends.

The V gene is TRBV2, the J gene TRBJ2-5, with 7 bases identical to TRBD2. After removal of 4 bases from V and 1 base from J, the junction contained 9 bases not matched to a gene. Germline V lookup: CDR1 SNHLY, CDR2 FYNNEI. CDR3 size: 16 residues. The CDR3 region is CASSGYGGRGQETQYF. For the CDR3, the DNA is TGTGCCAGCAGTGGCTATGGGGGGAGGGGCCAAGAGACCCAGTACTTC.

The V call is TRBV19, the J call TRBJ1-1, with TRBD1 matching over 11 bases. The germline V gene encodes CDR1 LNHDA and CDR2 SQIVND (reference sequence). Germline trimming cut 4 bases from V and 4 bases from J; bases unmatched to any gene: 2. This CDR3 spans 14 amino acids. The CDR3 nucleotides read TGTGCCAGTAGTAGCGGACAGGGGGCCACTGAAGCTTTCTTT. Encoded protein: CASSSGQGATEAFF.

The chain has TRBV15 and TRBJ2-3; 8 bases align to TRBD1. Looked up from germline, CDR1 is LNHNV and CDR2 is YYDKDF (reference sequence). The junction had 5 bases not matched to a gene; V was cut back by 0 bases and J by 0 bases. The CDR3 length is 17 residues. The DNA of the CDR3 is TGTGCCACCAGCAGAGATGGACAGGGTCGTAGCACAGATACGCAGTATTTT. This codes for CATSRDGQGRSTDTQYF. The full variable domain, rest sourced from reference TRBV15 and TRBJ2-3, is DAMVIQNPRYQVTQFGKPVTLSCSQTLNHNVMYWYQQKSSQAPKLLFHYYDKDFNNEADTPDNFQSRRPNTSFCFLDIRSPGLGDTAMYLCATSRDGQGRSTDTQYFGPGTRLTVL.

The CDR3 is CASSPGLAAYNEQFF. CDR3 DNA: TGCGCCAGCAGCCCAGGACTAGCGGCTTACAATGAGCAGTTCTTC. The chain couples TRBV5-1 to TRBJ2-1, with 10 positions matching TRBD2. V gave up 4 bases and J gave up 4 bases; unmatched junction bases: 5. Per germline, CDR1 SGHRS and CDR2 YFSETQ. This CDR3 contains 15 residues. The full variable domain, rest sourced from reference TRBV5-1 and TRBJ2-1, is KAGVTQTPRYLIKTRGQQVTLSCSPISGHRSVSWYQQTPGQGLQFLFEYFSETQRNKGNFPGRFSGRQFSNSRSEMNVSTLELGDSALYLCASSPGLAAYNEQFFGPGTRLTVL.

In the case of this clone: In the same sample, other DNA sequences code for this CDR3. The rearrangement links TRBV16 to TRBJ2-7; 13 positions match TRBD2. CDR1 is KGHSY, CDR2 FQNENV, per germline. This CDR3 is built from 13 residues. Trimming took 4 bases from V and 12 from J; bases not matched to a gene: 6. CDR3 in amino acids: CASSPGLAGYAYF. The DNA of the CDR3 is TGTGCCAGCAGCCCGGGACTAGCGGGATATGCGTACTTC.